This is a list of T cell receptor beta chains from one sample in a study of OX40 agonist ivuxolimab in advanced cancers. Data came from immunoSEQ multiplex PCR; TCRdb stores just in-frame clones and leaves some out. This sample has roughly 50,000 clones, with around 80% found just once. Sequenced material: CD4+ or CD8+ T cells sorted from blood, taken in a trial of the OX40 agonist ivuxolimab. The origin of the receptors is an adult with an advanced solid tumor such as melanoma, head and neck, liver or kidney cancer. Each CDR3 is given with its conserved first and last residue. The D gene is left open where the match is weak. Rows give clone size only sometimes, using once, few, many, or a class for an expanded clone.

v_gene	abundance	d_gene	j_gene	CDR3aa	CDR3nt
TRBV7-2	.	.	TRBJ2-7	CASSYDHSYEQYF	TGTGCCAGCAGCTACGACCACTCCTACGAGCAGTACTTC
TRBV27	.	.	TRBJ2-2	CASSLNAGTGELFF	TGTGCCAGCAGTTTGAATGCCGGTACCGGGGAGCTGTTTTTT
TRBV28	.	.	TRBJ2-7	CASRVIPYEQYF	TGTGCCAGCAGGGTAATACCATACGAGCAGTACTTC
TRBV6-1	.	.	TRBJ2-7	CASSEVGGREQYF	TGTGCCAGCAGTGAAGTAGGGGGTCGCGAGCAGTACTTC
TRBV28	.	.	TRBJ1-3	CASTSAGGHTGNTIYF	TGTGCCAGCACCTCTGCCGGGGGGCATACTGGAAACACCATATATTTT
TRBV7-9	.	.	TRBJ1-6	CASSRQYLNSPLHF	TGTGCCAGCAGCCGACAGTATTTGAATTCACCCCTCCACTTT
TRBV2	.	.	TRBJ2-3	CASKQAGGTDTQYF	TGTGCCAGCAAACAGGCAGGGGGCACAGATACGCAGTATTTT
TRBV4-2	.	.	TRBJ1-5	CASSQDIGAGPQHF	TGTGCCAGCAGCCAAGATATTGGGGCCGGGCCCCAGCATTTT
TRBV2	.	TRBD2	TRBJ2-5	CASSGASGQETQYF	TGTGCCAGCAGTGGGGCTAGCGGACAAGAGACCCAGTACTTC
TRBV28	.	TRBD1	TRBJ2-7	CASSTTGGRSYEQYF	TGTGCCAGCAGTACGACAGGGGGCAGGTCCTACGAGCAGTACTTC
TRBV25-1	.	TRBD1	TRBJ1-2	CASSAGGYGYTF	TGTGCCAGCAGTGCAGGGGGCTATGGCTACACCTTC
TRBV28	.	.	TRBJ1-3	CASSGANGNTIYF	TGTGCCAGCAGCGGGGCTAATGGAAACACCATATATTTT
TRBV5-4	.	.	TRBJ2-7	CASSPGLGRGEQYF	TGTGCCAGCAGCCCGGGACTGGGGCGAGGGGAGCAGTACTTC
TRBV5-1	.	.	TRBJ1-5	CASSLGIDQPQHF	TGCGCCAGCAGCTTGGGGATCGATCAGCCCCAGCATTTT
TRBV2	.	TRBD2	TRBJ2-1	CASSAKAGGFHEQFF	TGTGCCAGCAGTGCCAAAGCGGGAGGGTTCCATGAGCAGTTCTTC
TRBV28	.	.	TRBJ1-1	CASSLRGIWTEAFF	TGTGCCAGCAGTTTACGGGGGATTTGGACTGAAGCTTTCTTT
TRBV10-2	.	.	TRBJ2-6	CASSEIGGANVLTF	TGCGCCAGCAGTGAAATCGGTGGGGCCAACGTCCTGACTTTC
TRBV4-3	.	TRBD1	TRBJ2-7	CASSFSDRAGEQYF	TGCGCCAGCAGCTTTTCGGACAGGGCGGGAGAGCAGTACTTC
TRBV5-1	.	TRBD2	TRBJ2-5	CASRLGTSPGETQYF	TGCGCCAGCCGCCTCGGGACTAGCCCCGGGGAGACCCAGTACTTC
TRBV28	.	.	TRBJ2-1	CASSSLFSSYNEQFF	TGTGCCAGCAGTTCCCTTTTCAGCTCCTACAATGAGCAGTTCTTC
TRBV27	.	.	TRBJ1-5	CASSPRDSNQPQHF	TGTGCCAGCAGTCCTCGGGACAGCAATCAGCCCCAGCATTTT
TRBV16	.	.	TRBJ2-5	CASSQSAGQETQYF	TGTGCCAGCAGCCAATCTGCAGGGCAAGAGACCCAGTACTTC
TRBV7-2	.	.	TRBJ2-5	CASSPRWGLQETQYF	TGTGCCAGCAGCCCCAGATGGGGTCTTCAGGAGACCCAGTACTTC
TRBV5-1	.	TRBD1	TRBJ1-1	CASSLNAGGNTEAFF	TGCGCCAGCAGCTTGAACGCAGGGGGGAACACTGAAGCTTTCTTT
TRBV5-4	medium-sized	.	TRBJ1-1	CASSRLVTDMNTEAFF	TGTGCCAGCAGCCGCTTGGTGACAGACATGAACACTGAAGCTTTCTTT
TRBV29-1	.	.	TRBJ2-7	CSAQGGTGYSYEQYF	TGCAGCGCCCAAGGGGGGACGGGGTATTCCTACGAGCAGTACTTC
TRBV6-6	.	TRBD2	TRBJ2-7	CASSPGTIAYEQYF	TGTGCCAGCAGCCCCGGGACTATAGCCTACGAGCAGTACTTC
TRBV19	once	TRBD2	TRBJ2-2	CASSKRGSGYGGELFF	TGTGCCAGTAGTAAGCGGGGTTCCGGGTATGGCGGGGAGCTGTTTTTT
TRBV7-3	.	TRBD1	TRBJ2-3	CASSLRDRPTDTQYF	TGTGCCAGCAGCCTCCGGGACAGGCCCACAGATACGCAGTATTTT
TRBV27	.	.	TRBJ2-1	CASSLRSGDNEQFF	TGTGCCAGCAGTTTGAGGTCCGGGGACAATGAGCAGTTCTTC
TRBV23-1	.	TRBD1	TRBJ1-1	CAGLTGGSRRTEAFF	TGCGCCGGTTTGACAGGGGGCTCTCGTCGCACTGAAGCTTTCTTT
TRBV7-8	.	.	TRBJ2-3	CASSMSSGKADTQYF	TGTGCCAGCAGCATGAGTTCCGGGAAGGCAGATACGCAGTATTTT
TRBV21-1	few	.	TRBJ2-7	CASGPGANSTYEQYF	TGTGCCAGCGGCCCAGGGGCGAACAGTACCTACGAGCAGTACTTC
TRBV4-3	.	.	TRBJ2-6	CASSPTTGTGANVLTF	TGCGCCAGCAGCCCCACTACCGGAACCGGGGCCAACGTCCTGACTTTC
TRBV15	.	.	TRBJ2-3	CATSRDYEGHQETQYF	TGTGCCACCAGCAGAGATTATGAGGGACACCAAGAAACGCAGTATTTT
TRBV19	.	.	TRBJ2-3	CASSRPGTDTQYF	TGTGCCAGTAGTCGGCCAGGCACAGATACGCAGTATTTT
TRBV6-5	.	.	TRBJ2-2	CASSPRTAPGELFF	TGTGCCAGCAGTCCACGGACAGCCCCCGGGGAGCTGTTTTTT
TRBV30	few	.	TRBJ1-5	CAWAPRDHSNQPQHF	TGTGCCTGGGCTCCCCGGGACCATAGCAATCAGCCCCAGCATTTT
TRBV5-4	.	TRBD2	TRBJ2-1	CASSWSGTSENEQFF	TGTGCCAGCAGTTGGTCCGGGACTAGCGAAAATGAGCAGTTCTTC
TRBV5-1	.	TRBD1	TRBJ2-1	CASSLAGTGDNEQFF	TGCGCCAGCAGCTTGGCCGGGACAGGGGACAATGAGCAGTTCTTC
TRBV18	.	.	TRBJ2-3	CASSPGRSTDTQYF	TGTGCCAGCTCACCTGGGAGAAGCACAGATACGCAGTATTTT
TRBV4-3	.	.	TRBJ1-1	CASSQILTLSNTEAFF	TGCGCCAGCAGCCAAATCCTAACACTTTCGAACACTGAAGCTTTCTTT
TRBV5-8	.	.	TRBJ1-1	CASSVTRALSFDFF	TGTGCCAGCAGCGTAACCCGGGCCCTAAGCTTTGATTTCTTT
TRBV4-2	.	.	TRBJ1-2	CASSRWGAPTSNYGYTF	TGTGCCAGCAGCCGCTGGGGTGCACCTACCTCTAACTATGGCTACACCTTC
TRBV4-3	.	.	TRBJ2-7	CASSQDRGSEDGQYF	TGCGCCAGCAGCCAAGATCGTGGTTCGGAAGACGGACAGTACTTC
TRBV7-9	.	TRBD1	TRBJ1-1	CASSPRGDRLNTEAFF	TGTGCCAGCAGCCCACGGGGGGACAGACTGAACACTGAAGCTTTCTTT
TRBV6-6	.	TRBD1	TRBJ1-4	CASSFGQGIEEKLFF	TGTGCCAGCAGTTTCGGACAGGGGATAGAAGAAAAACTGTTTTTT
TRBV19	.	.	TRBJ2-2	CASRTGLGGGELFF	TGTGCCAGTAGGACAGGACTCGGGGGCGGGGAGCTGTTTTTT
TRBV5-5	once	.	TRBJ1-1	CASSLSPETEAFF	TGTGCCAGCAGCTTGAGTCCAGAGACTGAAGCTTTCTTT
TRBV12-5	once	.	TRBJ1-4	CASGLVIGTDNEKLFF	TGTGCTAGTGGTTTGGTTATCGGGACGGATAATGAAAAACTGTTTTTT
TRBV12-5	.	.	TRBJ1-1	CASGSDGENTEAFF	TGTGCTAGTGGCTCGGACGGAGAAAACACTGAAGCTTTCTTT
TRBV28	.	TRBD1	TRBJ1-2	CASREWGQGFGYTF	TGTGCCAGCAGGGAGTGGGGACAGGGCTTTGGCTACACCTTC
TRBV4-1	.	TRBD1	TRBJ1-1	CASSFHRGNTEAFF	TGCGCCAGCAGCTTTCACAGGGGAAACACTGAAGCTTTCTTT
TRBV6-5	.	.	TRBJ2-2	CASSWDRNTGELFF	TGTGCCAGCAGCTGGGACCGGAACACCGGGGAGCTGTTTTTT